This is a list of T cell receptor beta chains from one sample in a study of cytomegalovirus exposure and HLA in healthy donors. Profiled with immunoSEQ multiplex PCR; TCRdb holds only in-frame clones, not every one. The sample shows 150,000 to 200,000 clones, approximately 83% of them seen only once. Sample: PBMCs. The receptors were gathered from a boy between 2 and 10 years old in good health and CMV-seronegative. CDR3s include the opening cysteine and the closing phenylalanine or tryptophan. Each record gives: J gene, clone size, D gene, V gene, CDR3 protein, CDR3 DNA. D genes are given only for firm matches. Size values are once, few and many counts, or a class for expanded clones, and some rows have none.

TRBJ2-7 NA TRBD1 TRBV29-1 CSVRQGLSSYEQYF TGCAGCGTTAGACAGGGTTTATCCTCCTACGAGCAGTACTTC
TRBJ2-1 NA TRBD1 TRBV19 CASSRQGPQNSNEQFF TGTGCCAGTAGTAGACAGGGTCCTCAAAATAGCAATGAGCAGTTCTTC
TRBJ2-2 NA TRBD2 TRBV29-1 CSVVLTSGRGGELFF TGCAGCGTTGTTCTCACTAGCGGGAGGGGCGGGGAGCTGTTTTTT
TRBJ1-3 NA NA TRBV7-9 CASSLVNSLRGNTIYF TGTGCCAGCAGCTTAGTGAATAGCTTGAGAGGAAACACCATATATTTT
TRBJ2-1 NA TRBD2 TRBV6-1 CASSAGTSGQQFF TGTGCCAGCAGTGCCGGGACTAGCGGCCAGCAGTTCTTC
TRBJ1-2 NA NA TRBV6-5 CASSFTEYGYTF TGTGCCAGCAGTTTTACAGAGTATGGCTACACCTTC
TRBJ2-3 NA TRBD2 TRBV7-8 CASSQTSGGQLRTDTQYF TGTGCCAGCAGCCAAACTAGCGGGGGCCAATTACGGACAGATACGCAGTATTTT
TRBJ1-2 NA NA TRBV9 CASSPIGQDYGYTF TGTGCCAGCAGCCCGATCGGACAAGACTATGGCTACACCTTC
TRBJ2-1 NA NA TRBV7-2 CASRALGGIGEQFF TGTGCCAGCAGAGCACTAGGCGGGATTGGGGAGCAGTTCTTC
TRBJ1-1 NA TRBD1 TRBV7-6 CASSLRQGVSGNTEAFF TGTGCCAGCAGCTTGAGACAGGGTGTTTCGGGAAACACTGAAGCTTTCTTT
TRBJ1-2 NA TRBD1 TRBV9 CASSVQGASYGYTF TGTGCCAGCAGCGTACAGGGGGCTTCCTATGGCTACACCTTC
TRBJ2-2 NA NA TRBV5-6 CASSLGAGIGTGELFF TGTGCCAGCAGCCTTGGGGCGGGAATCGGCACCGGGGAGCTGTTTTTT
TRBJ1-5 few TRBD1 TRBV19 CASSIRGQGSNQPQHF TGTGCCAGTAGTATCAGGGGACAGGGCTCCAATCAGCCCCAGCATTTT
TRBJ1-4 NA TRBD1 TRBV15 CATSRDLPGQTLGEKLFF TGTGCCACCAGCAGAGACCTCCCGGGACAGACACTTGGGGAAAAACTGTTTTTT
TRBJ1-1 NA TRBD1 TRBV30 CAWVTGTANTEAFF TGTGCCTGGGTGACCGGGACAGCGAACACTGAAGCTTTCTTT
TRBJ2-7 NA NA TRBV7-9 CASSLASLNEQYF TGTGCCAGCAGCTTAGCGTCCTTAAACGAGCAGTACTTC
TRBJ2-5 NA TRBD1 TRBV5-6 CASSLGDRDVETQYF TGTGCCAGCAGCTTGGGGGACAGGGACGTAGAGACCCAGTACTTC
TRBJ1-2 NA NA TRBV4-1 CASSHPLKYGLWYGYTF TGCGCCAGCAGCCACCCCTTAAAGTACGGTCTGTGGTATGGCTACACCTTC
TRBJ2-7 NA TRBD2 TRBV4-2 CASSQEGGSYEQYF TGTGCCAGCAGCCAAGAAGGCGGGAGCTACGAGCAGTACTTC
TRBJ2-2 NA NA TRBV7-9 CASSTAIGELFF TGTGCCAGCAGCACAGCTATCGGGGAGCTGTTTTTT
TRBJ1-1 NA NA TRBV30 CAWSRGGPQGRAFF TGTGCCTGGAGTAGGGGGGGCCCCCAGGGTAGGGCTTTCTTT
TRBJ2-3 NA NA TRBV15 CATSRRDTSTDTQYF TGTGCCACCAGCAGAAGGGACACCAGCACAGATACGCAGTATTTT
TRBJ2-5 few NA TRBV15 CATKDSPQETQYF TGTGCCACCAAGGACAGCCCCCAAGAGACCCAGTACTTC
TRBJ1-2 NA NA TRBV30 CAWSRGMGGIDGYTF TGTGCCTGGAGTAGGGGGATGGGCGGAATAGATGGCTACACCTTC
TRBJ2-3 NA TRBD2 TRBV7-2 CASSLLAGVAGTDTQYF TGTGCCAGCAGCTTATTAGCGGGCGTCGCAGGCACAGATACGCAGTATTTT
TRBJ1-3 NA NA TRBV6-5 CASSSWGGPGNTIYF TGTGCCAGCAGTTCCTGGGGGGGGCCTGGAAACACCATATATTTT